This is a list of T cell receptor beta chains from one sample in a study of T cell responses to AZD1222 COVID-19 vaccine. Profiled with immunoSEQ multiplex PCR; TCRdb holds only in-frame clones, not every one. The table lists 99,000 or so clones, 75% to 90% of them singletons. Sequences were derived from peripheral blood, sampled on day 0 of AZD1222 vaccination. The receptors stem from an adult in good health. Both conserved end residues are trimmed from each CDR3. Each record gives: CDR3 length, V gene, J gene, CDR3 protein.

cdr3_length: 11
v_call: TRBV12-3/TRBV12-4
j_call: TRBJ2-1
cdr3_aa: ASNKRGVNEQF

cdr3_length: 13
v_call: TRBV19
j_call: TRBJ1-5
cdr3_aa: ASSSYSGGNQPQH

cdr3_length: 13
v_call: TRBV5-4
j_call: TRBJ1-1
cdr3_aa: ASSPDGRRNTEAF

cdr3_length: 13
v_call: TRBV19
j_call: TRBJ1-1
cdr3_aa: ASSKGTGAGSEAF

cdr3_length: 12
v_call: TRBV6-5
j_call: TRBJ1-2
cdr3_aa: ASSYDRTTYGYT

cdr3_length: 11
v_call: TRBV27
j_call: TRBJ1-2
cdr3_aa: ASSPRTGYGYT

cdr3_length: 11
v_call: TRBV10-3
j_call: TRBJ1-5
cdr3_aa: GYGTPYNQPQH

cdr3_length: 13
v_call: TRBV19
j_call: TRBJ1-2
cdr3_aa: ASTSGGPFGYGYT

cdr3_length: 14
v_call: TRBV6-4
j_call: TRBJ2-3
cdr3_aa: ASSDLAGGSGDTQY

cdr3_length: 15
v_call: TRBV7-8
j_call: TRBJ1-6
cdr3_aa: ASSQTGGYSGDSPLH

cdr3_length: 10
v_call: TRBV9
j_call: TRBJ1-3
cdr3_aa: ASSPRGVTIY

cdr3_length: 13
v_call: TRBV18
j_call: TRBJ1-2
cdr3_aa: ASSPPAWAMEGYT

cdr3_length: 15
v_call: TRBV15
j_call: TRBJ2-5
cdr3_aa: ATSINRAGGPQETQY

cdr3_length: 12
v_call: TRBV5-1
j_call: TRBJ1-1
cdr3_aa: ASSFKVGNTEAF

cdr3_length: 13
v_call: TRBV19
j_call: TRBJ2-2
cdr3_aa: ASSIRDINTGELF

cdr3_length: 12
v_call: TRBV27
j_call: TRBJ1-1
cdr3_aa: ASSHSGQRTEAF

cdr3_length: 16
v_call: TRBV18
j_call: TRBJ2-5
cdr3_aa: ASSPRGGNARVQETQY

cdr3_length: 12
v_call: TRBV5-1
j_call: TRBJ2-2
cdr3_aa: ASSLDSLVGELF

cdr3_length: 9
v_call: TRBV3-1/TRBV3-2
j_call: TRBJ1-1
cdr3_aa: ASSQSGAAF

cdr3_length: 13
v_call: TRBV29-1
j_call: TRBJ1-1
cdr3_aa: SGGGGGRWNTEAF

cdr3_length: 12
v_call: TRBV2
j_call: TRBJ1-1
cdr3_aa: ASSVEGRNTEAF

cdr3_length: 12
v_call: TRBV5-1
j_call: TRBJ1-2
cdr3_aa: ASSLESGGSGYT

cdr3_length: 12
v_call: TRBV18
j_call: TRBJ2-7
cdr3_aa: ASSGQGAAYEQY

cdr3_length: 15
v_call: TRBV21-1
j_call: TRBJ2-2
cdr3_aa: ASSKGSGALNTGELF

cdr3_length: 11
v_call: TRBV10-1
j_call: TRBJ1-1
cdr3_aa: ASSESGNTEAF

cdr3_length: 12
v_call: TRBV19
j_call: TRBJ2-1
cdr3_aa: ASSGQHSYNEQF

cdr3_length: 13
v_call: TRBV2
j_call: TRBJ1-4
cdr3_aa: ASSQLRATNEKLF

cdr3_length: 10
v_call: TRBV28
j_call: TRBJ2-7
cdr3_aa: ASKGSSYEQY

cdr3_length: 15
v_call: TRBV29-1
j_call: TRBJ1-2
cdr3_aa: SVEGISTGGLIYGYT

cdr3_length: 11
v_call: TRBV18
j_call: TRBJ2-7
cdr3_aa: ASSPMTGKEQY

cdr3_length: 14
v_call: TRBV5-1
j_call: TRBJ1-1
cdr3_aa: ASSKGAGLSNTEAF

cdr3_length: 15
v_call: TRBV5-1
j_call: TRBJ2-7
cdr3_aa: ASSLEWGGSRSYEQY

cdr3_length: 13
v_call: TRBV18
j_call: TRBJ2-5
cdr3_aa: ASSHRYRDPETQY

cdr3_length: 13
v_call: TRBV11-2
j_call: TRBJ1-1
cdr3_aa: ASRQDRARGTEAF

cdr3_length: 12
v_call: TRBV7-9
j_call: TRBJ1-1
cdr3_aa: ASSLSGTGSEAF

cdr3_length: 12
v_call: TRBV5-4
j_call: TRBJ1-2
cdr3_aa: ASSLVGLNYGYT

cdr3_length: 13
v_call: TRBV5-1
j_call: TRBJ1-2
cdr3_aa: ASSRETGPFYGYT

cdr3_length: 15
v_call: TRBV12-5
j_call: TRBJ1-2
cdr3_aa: ASGLAISGRSNYGYT

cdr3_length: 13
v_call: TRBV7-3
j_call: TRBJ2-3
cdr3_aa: ASSLKAVSTDTQY

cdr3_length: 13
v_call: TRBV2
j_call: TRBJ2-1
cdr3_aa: ATSPGGGVNNEQF

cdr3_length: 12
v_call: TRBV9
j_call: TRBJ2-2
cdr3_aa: ASSALGWTGELF

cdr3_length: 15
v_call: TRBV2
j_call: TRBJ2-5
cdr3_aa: ASSLISGGGVMETQY

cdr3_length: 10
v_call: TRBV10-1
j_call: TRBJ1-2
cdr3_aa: ASLTGRSGYT

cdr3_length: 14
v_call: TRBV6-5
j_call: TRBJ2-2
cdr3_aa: ASSFSGGPNTGELF

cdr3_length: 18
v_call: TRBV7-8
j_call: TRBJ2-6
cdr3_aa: ASSLAPTGALIAGANVLT

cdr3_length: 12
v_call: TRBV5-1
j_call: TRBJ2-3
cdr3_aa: ASSTLDSGDTQY

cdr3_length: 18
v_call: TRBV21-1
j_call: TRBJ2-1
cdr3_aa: ASSKARTDFSGGLYNEQF

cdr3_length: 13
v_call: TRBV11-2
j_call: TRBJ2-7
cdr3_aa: ASSLQASRAYEQY

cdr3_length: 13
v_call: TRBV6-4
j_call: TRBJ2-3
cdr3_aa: ASSREAGATDTQY

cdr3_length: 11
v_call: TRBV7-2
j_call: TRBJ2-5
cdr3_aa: ASSFAGRETQY

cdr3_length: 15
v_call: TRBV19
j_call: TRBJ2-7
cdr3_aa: ASSSDRYRSTLYEQY

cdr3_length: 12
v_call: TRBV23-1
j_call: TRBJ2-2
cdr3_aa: ASTPFSDPGELF

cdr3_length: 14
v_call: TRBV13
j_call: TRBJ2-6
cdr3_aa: ASSPNQGSGANVLT

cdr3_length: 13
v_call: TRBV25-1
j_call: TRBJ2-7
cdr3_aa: ASSANRGATYEQY

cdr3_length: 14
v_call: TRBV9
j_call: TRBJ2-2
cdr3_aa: ASSSVGTGAPGELF

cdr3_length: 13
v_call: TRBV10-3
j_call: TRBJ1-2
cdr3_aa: AISVGARMDYGYT

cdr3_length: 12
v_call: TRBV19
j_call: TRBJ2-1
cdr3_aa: ASSNGRKVYEQF

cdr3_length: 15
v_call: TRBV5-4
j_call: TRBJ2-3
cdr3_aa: ASSLALVGGYTDTQY